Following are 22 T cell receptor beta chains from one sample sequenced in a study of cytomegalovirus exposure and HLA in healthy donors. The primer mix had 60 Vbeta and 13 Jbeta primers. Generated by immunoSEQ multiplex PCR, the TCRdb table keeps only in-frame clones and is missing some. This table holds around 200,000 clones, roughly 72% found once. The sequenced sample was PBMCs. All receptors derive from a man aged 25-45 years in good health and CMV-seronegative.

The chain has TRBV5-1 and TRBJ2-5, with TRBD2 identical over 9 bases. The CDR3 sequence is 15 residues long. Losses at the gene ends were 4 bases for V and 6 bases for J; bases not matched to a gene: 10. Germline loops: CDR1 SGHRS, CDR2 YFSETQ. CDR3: CASSNSGRDSKTQYF. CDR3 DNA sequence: TGCGCCAGCAGCAATAGCGGGAGAGATTCGAAGACCCAGTACTTC.

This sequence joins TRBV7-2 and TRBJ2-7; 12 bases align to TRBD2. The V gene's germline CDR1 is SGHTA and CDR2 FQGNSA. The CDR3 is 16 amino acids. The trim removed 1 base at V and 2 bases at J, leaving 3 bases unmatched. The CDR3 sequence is CASSLGASGRAYEQYF. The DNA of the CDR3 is TGTGCCAGCAGCTTAGGGGCTAGCGGGAGGGCCTACGAGCAGTACTTC.

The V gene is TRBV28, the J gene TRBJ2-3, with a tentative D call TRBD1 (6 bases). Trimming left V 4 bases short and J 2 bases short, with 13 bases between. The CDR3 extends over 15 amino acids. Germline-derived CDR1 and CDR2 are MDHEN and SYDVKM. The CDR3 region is CASSSAGQHTDTQYF. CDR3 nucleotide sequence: TGTGCCAGCAGTTCCGCCGGACAGCACACAGATACGCAGTATTTT. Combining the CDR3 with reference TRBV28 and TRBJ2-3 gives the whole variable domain DVKVTQSSRYLVKRTGEKVFLECVQDMDHENMFWYRQDPGLGLRLIYFSYDVKMKEKGDIPEGYSVSREKKERFSLILESASTNQTSMYLCASSSAGQHTDTQYFGPGTRLTVL.

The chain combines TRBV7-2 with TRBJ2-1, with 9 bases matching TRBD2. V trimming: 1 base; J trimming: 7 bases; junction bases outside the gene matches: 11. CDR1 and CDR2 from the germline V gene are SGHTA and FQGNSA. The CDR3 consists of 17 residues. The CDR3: CASSLVLLAGGRNEQFF. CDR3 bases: TGTGCCAGCAGCTTAGTCCTCCTCGCGGGAGGGCGAAATGAGCAGTTCTTC.

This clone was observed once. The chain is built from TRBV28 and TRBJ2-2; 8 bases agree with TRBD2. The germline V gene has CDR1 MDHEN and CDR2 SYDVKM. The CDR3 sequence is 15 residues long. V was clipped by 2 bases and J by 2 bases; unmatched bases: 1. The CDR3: CASSLTSGNTGELFF. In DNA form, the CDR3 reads TGTGCCAGCAGTTTAACTAGCGGAAACACCGGGGAGCTGTTTTTT.

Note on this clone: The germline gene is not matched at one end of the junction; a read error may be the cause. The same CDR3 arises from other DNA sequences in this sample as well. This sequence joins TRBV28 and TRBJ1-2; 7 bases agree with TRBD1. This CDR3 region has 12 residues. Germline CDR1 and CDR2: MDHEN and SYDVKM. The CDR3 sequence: CASSLSGQSYTF. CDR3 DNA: TGCGCCAGCAGTTTATCGGGACAGAGCTACACCTTC.

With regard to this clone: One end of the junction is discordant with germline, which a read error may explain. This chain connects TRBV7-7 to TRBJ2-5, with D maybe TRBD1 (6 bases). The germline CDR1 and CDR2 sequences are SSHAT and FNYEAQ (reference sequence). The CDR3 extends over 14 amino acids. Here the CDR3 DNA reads TGTGCTAGCAGCTTAGGGGCAGGGGCGGAGACCCAGTACTTC. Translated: CASSLGAGAETQYF.

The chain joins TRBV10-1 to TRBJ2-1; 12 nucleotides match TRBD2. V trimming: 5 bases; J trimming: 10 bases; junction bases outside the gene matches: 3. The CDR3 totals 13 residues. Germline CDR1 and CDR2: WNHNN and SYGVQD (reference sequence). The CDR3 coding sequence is TGCGCCAGCAGTTCCCTAGCGGGAGGGGAGCAGTTCTTC. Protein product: CASSSLAGGEQFF.

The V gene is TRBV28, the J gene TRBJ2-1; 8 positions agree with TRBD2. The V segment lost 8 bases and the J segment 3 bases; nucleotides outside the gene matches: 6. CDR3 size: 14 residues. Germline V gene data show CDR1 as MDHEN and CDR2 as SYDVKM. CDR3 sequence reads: CASARTSSYNEQFF. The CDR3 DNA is TGTGCCAGCGCCCGGACTAGCAGCTACAATGAGCAGTTCTTC.

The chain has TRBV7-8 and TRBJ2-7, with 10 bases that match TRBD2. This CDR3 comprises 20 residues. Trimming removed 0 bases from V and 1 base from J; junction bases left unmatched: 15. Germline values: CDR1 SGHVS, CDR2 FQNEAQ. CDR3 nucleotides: TGTGCCAGCAGCTTAGCCCGTCTAGCGGGAGCGCGAACGTATTCCTACGAGCAGTACTTC. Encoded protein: CASSLARLAGARTYSYEQYF. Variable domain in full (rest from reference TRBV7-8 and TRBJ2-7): GAGVSQSPRYKVAKRGQDVALRCDPISGHVSLFWYQQALGQGPEFLTYFQNEAQLDKSGLPSDRFFAERPEGSVSTLKIQRTQQEDSAVYLCASSLARLAGARTYSYEQYFGPGTRLTVT.

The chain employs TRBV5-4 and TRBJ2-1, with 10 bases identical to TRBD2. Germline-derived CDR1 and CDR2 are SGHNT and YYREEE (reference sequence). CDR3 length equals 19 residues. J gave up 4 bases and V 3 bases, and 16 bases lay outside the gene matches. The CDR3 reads CASSSGGASGSYFYNEQFF. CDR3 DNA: TGTGCCAGCAGCTCAGGGGGGGCTAGCGGGAGTTATTTTTACAATGAGCAGTTCTTC.

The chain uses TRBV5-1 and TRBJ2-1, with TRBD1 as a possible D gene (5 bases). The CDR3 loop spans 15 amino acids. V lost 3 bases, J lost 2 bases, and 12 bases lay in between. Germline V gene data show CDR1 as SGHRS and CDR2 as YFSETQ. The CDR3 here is CASSSTESPYNEQFF. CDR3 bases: TGCGCCAGCAGCTCGACAGAAAGCCCCTACAATGAGCAGTTCTTC.

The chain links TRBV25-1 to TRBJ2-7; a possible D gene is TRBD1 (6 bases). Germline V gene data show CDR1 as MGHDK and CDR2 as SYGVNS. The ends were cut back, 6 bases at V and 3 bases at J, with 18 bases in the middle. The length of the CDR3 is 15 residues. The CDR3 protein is CASRKGRDRFYEQYF. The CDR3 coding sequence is TGTGCCAGCAGAAAGGGACGCGACAGGTTCTACGAGCAGTACTTC.

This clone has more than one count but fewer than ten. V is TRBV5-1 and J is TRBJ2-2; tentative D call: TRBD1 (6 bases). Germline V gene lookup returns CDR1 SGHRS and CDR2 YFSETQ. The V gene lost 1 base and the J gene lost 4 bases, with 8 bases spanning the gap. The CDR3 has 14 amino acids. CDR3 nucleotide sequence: TGCGCCAGCAGCTTGACAGGGCCCACCGGGGAGCTGTTTTTT. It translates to CASSLTGPTGELFF.

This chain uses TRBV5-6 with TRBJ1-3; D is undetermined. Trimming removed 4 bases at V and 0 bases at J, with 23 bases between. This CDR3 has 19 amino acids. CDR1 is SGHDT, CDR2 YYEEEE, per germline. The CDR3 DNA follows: TGTGCCAGCAGCAGATTTACCCGTTCTCAGGTTCCCTCTGGAAACACCATATATTTT. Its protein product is CASSRFTRSQVPSGNTIYF.

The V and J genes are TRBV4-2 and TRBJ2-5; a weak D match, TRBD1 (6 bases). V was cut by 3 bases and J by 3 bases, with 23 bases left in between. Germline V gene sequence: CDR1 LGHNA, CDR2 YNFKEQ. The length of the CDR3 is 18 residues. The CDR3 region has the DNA TGTGCCAGCAGCCAGACAGGAGAATTAATGGACTCAAAAGAGACCCAGTACTTC. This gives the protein CASSQTGELMDSKETQYF.

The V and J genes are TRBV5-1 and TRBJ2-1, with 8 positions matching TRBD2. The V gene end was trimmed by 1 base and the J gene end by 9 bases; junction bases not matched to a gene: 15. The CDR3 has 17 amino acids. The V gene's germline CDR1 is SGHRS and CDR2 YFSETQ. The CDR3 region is CASSLISGSSHGSEQFF. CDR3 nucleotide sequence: TGCGCCAGCAGCTTGATAAGCGGGAGCTCGCATGGGAGTGAGCAGTTCTTC.

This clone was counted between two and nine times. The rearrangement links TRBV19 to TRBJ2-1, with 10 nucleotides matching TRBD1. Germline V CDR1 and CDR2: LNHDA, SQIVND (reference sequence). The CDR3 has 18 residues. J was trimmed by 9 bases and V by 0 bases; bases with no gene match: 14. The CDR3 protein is CASSIDPGYRQGAVEQFF. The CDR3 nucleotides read TGTGCCAGTAGTATAGATCCAGGCTACAGACAGGGGGCTGTTGAGCAGTTCTTC.

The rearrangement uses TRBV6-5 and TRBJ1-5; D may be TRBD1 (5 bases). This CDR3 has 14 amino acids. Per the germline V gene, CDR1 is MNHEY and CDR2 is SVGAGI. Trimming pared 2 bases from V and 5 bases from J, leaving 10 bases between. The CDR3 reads CASSYQGPYQPQHF. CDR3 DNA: TGTGCCAGCAGTTACCAGGGCCCCTATCAGCCCCAGCATTTT.

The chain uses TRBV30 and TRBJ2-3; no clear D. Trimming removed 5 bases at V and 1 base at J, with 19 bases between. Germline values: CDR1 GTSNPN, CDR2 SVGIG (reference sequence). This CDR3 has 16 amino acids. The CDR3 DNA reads TGTGCCTGGGGCCAGGCTTCGCGACACCGCACAGATACGCAGTATTTT. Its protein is CAWGQASRHRTDTQYF.

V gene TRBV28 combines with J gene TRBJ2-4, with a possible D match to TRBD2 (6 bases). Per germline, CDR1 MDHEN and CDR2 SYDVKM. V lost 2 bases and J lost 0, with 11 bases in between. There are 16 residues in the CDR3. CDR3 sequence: CASSLEGGIAKNIQYF. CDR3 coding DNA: TGTGCCAGCAGTTTAGAAGGCGGGATAGCCAAAAACATTCAGTACTTC. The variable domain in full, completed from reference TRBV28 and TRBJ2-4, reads DVKVTQSSRYLVKRTGEKVFLECVQDMDHENMFWYRQDPGLGLRLIYFSYDVKMKEKGDIPEGYSVSREKKERFSLILESASTNQTSMYLCASSLEGGIAKNIQYFGAGTRLSVL.

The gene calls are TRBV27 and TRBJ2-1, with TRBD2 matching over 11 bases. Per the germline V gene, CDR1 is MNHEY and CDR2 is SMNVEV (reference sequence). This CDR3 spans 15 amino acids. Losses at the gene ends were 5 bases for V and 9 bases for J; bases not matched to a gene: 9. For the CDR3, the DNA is TGTGCCAGCAGTCCACTAACTAGCGGGAGCATTGAGCAGTTCTTC. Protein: CASSPLTSGSIEQFF.